A selection of T cell receptor beta chains follows, all from one sample in a study of response to subunit inactivated influenza vaccine. TCRdb analysed the RT-PCR reads with MiXCR anew, one entry per CDR3 protein. The table includes 750,000 to 850,000 distinct CDR3 sequences, roughly 20% detected once. Sequencing used PBMCs from blood, obtained more than 4 days after vaccination. The receptors here all came from a man aged 45-65 years who received an inactivated influenza vaccine. CDR3s include the opening cysteine and the closing phenylalanine or tryptophan.

j_gene,v_gene,CDR3aa
TRBJ2-3,TRBV20-1,CSATLGTDTQYF
TRBJ1-1,TRBV6-1,CASRTQKGSTEAFF
TRBJ2-1,TRBV12-3/TRBV12-4,CASSEAYYLAGGGEQFF
TRBJ2-7,TRBV11-2,CASSPNRGLFIRSPLDYEQYF
TRBJ1-3,TRBV12-3/TRBV12-4,CASSLERNTIYF
TRBJ2-1,TRBV9,CASSVDLLSVSSYNEQFF
TRBJ2-3,TRBV20-1,CSASDPGRTDTQYF
TRBJ1-6,TRBV6-5,CASSYTRRGPLHF
TRBJ2-1,TRBV11-2,CASSLGLMSDIINEQFF
TRBJ2-2,TRBV4-3,CASSQGSALATGELFF
TRBJ2-4,TRBV4-3,CASSQAPPGQGADIQYF
TRBJ2-7,TRBV7-2,CASSRRQGAKEQYF
TRBJ2-2,TRBV28,CASSETSRTGELFF
TRBJ2-7,TRBV30,CAWRGLAGVGEQYF
TRBJ2-7,TRBV7-9,CASSPGITGLGPYEQYF
TRBJ2-3,TRBV5-1,CASSFQGAGTDTQYF
TRBJ2-7,TRBV4-3,CASSQDSPQGLALEQYF
TRBJ2-3,TRBV4-3,CASSLSPTSSTDTQYF